These 29 T cell receptor beta chains came from one sample sequenced in a study of blood T cell repertoires in COVID-19. Profiling relied on immunoSEQ multiplex PCR, and the TCRdb table lists in-frame clones only, not all of them. The sample includes approximately 190,000 clones, approximately 91% of them seen just once. The material sequenced was peripheral blood. These receptor sequences come from a man in his sixties or seventies with active or convalescent COVID-19.

The rearrangement uses TRBV4-3 and TRBJ2-1; no definite D call. CDR3 size: 14 residues. The V gene lost 0 bases and the J gene lost 5 bases, with 8 bases spanning the gap. The germline gives CDR1 LGHNA, CDR2 YSLEER. The CDR3 sequence is CASSQDAANNEQFF. The CDR3 DNA sequence: TGCGCCAGCAGCCAAGATGCGGCGAACAATGAGCAGTTCTTC.

The chain is built from TRBV2 and TRBJ2-1; 7 bases map to TRBD1. This CDR3 has 14 amino acids. With V trimmed by 8 bases and J by 6 bases, 10 bases remained unmatched. Germline CDR1 reads SNHLY; CDR2 reads FYNNEI. The CDR3 loop reads CASEGQYDSNEQFF. The CDR3 region has the DNA TGTGCCAGCGAGGGACAGTACGATTCCAATGAGCAGTTCTTC.

V is TRBV24-1 and J is TRBJ2-3; 7 nucleotides match TRBD1. There are 13 residues in the CDR3. Germline trimming cut 8 bases from V and 3 bases from J; bases unmatched to any gene: 4. Germline V lookup: CDR1 KGHDR, CDR2 SFDVKD. The CDR3 DNA sequence: TGTGCCACCACCGGGACAGATACAGATACGCAGTATTTT. It specifies CATTGTDTDTQYF.

The rearrangement links TRBV28 to TRBJ1-2; possible D gene TRBD1, 5 bases. CDR3 length: 13 amino acids. V shed 8 bases and J shed 7 bases, with 17 bases lying between them. Germline CDR1 is MDHEN and CDR2 is SYDVKM. This CDR3 reads CASEFKRGGGYTF. The CDR3 region has the DNA TGTGCCAGCGAGTTTAAGCGGGGGGGTGGCTACACCTTC.

The chain carries TRBV13 and TRBJ1-5; TRBD1 agrees at 9 bases. Germline V gene lookup returns CDR1 PRHDT and CDR2 FYEKMQ (reference sequence). There are 14 residues in the CDR3. The V gene end was trimmed by 5 bases and the J gene end by 2 bases; junction bases not matched to a gene: 1. The chain's CDR3 is CASSTGGGNQPQHF. The CDR3 region has the DNA TGTGCCAGCAGCACAGGGGGCGGCAATCAGCCCCAGCATTTT.

As DNA, the CDR3 is TGTGCCAGCGGAAGACAGAATGAGCAGTTCTTC. It translates to CASGRQNEQFF. This chain connects TRBV12-3 or TRBV12-4 to TRBJ2-1, with D possibly TRBD1 on 5 matching bases. This CDR3 region has 11 residues. V lost 8 bases, J lost 7 bases, and 9 bases lay in between.

The chain is built from TRBV27 and TRBJ1-2; TRBD1 matches at 7 bases. CDR3 length equals 15 residues. J gave up 3 bases and V 4 bases, and 8 bases lay outside the gene matches. Germline lookup yields CDR1 MNHEY and CDR2 SMNVEV (reference sequence). The CDR3 DNA is TGTGCCAGCAGTTCCCAGCCGGGACAGCACTATGGCTACACCTTC. Translated: CASSSQPGQHYGYTF.

In this sample, this clone turned up a few times. The chain recombines TRBV9 with TRBJ2-2, with unresolved D. CDR1 is SGDLS and CDR2 is YYNGEE in the germline V gene. This CDR3 is 20 amino acids long. With 3 bases removed from V and 0 bases from J, the gap between germline ends came to 24 bases. CDR3 sequence reads: CASSGSRRFPYPTNTGELFF. CDR3 in DNA: TGTGCCAGCAGCGGGAGTCGTCGATTCCCGTACCCAACGAACACCGGGGAGCTGTTTTTT.

V gene TRBV23-1 combines with J gene TRBJ2-3; unclear D gene. TRBV23-1 is an open reading frame, and its role is uncertain. The CDR3 runs 15 residues. V was shortened by 6 bases and J by 1 base, with 14 bases between the two germline ends. Here the CDR3 reads CASRELTVGTDTQYF. The CDR3 DNA sequence: TGCGCCAGCAGAGAACTCACTGTGGGCACAGATACGCAGTATTTT.

This clone was recorded once. The chain has TRBV28 and TRBJ2-7; 14 nucleotides agree with TRBD2. The trim removed 5 bases at V and 4 bases at J, leaving 7 bases unmatched. Germline V lookup: CDR1 MDHEN, CDR2 SYDVKM. This CDR3 contains 16 residues. The CDR3 nucleotides read TGTGCCAGCAGTCCGCGACTAGCGGGAGGGCGGTACGAGCAGTACTTC. It is translated as CASSPRLAGGRYEQYF.

The chain combines TRBV7-9 with TRBJ1-5; D gene uncertain. Germline V gene sequence: CDR1 SEHNR, CDR2 FQNEAQ (reference sequence). The V gene lost 3 bases and the J gene lost 7 bases, with 7 bases spanning the gap. The CDR3 has 12 amino acids. The CDR3 DNA follows: TGTGCCAGCAGCTTTCCGGAGCAGCCCCAGCATTTT. Protein: CASSFPEQPQHF.

The chain has TRBV6-5 and TRBJ1-2; 7 bases are shared with TRBD1. The V and J ends lost 8 bases and 5 bases, in that order; junction bases with no gene match: 11. The length of the CDR3 is 14 residues. Germline V gene sequence: CDR1 MNHEY, CDR2 SVGAGI. The CDR3 DNA is TGTGCCAGCCTTGCGAGACAGGGCGGGTATGGCTACACCTTC. Its translation is CASLARQGGYGYTF.

The chain recombines TRBV28 with TRBJ2-5; 8 bases are shared with TRBD2. Germline CDR1 is MDHEN and CDR2 is SYDVKM. After removal of 10 bases from V and 5 bases from J, the junction contained 15 bases not matched to a gene. The CDR3 has 15 residues. This chain's CDR3 is CATFVAGGLRETQYF. The CDR3 nucleotides read TGTGCCACCTTTGTTGCGGGAGGCCTGAGGGAGACCCAGTACTTC.

For this clone: Other DNA sequences in the same sample also yield this CDR3. The chain employs TRBV6-6 and TRBJ2-7, with TRBD1 matching over 9 bases. Germline V gene data show CDR1 as MNHNY and CDR2 as SVGAGI (reference sequence). V trimming: 5 bases; J trimming: 6 bases; junction bases outside the gene matches: 2. There are 12 residues in the CDR3. CDR3 region: CASSPTGGEQYF. Here the CDR3 DNA reads TGTGCCAGCAGTCCGACAGGGGGCGAGCAGTACTTC.

The V call is TRBV19, the J call TRBJ1-5; D gene ambiguous. Looked up from germline, CDR1 is LNHDA and CDR2 is SQIVND (reference sequence). V was clipped by 7 bases and J by 2 bases, with 15 bases between them. The CDR3 totals 15 residues. CDR3 DNA: TGTGCCAGTACCCCGGTGGAGGCAGGCAATCAGCCCCAGCATTTT. As protein: CASTPVEAGNQPQHF.

This clone was recorded only once. The rearrangement uses TRBV3-1 (or the pseudogene TRBV3-2) and TRBJ1-1; no clear D. This CDR3 is 17 amino acids long. Trimming left V 0 bases short and J 0 bases short, with 14 bases between. Germline V gene data show CDR1 as LGHDT and CDR2 as YNNKEL (reference sequence). DNA for the CDR3: TGTGCCAGCAGCCAAGATTGGGCAGGAAGCATGAACACTGAAGCTTTCTTT. Amino acid sequence: CASSQDWAGSMNTEAFF.

The rearrangement joins TRBV3-1 (or the pseudogene TRBV3-2) to TRBJ2-1; 7 nucleotides match TRBD2. Trimming took 2 bases from V and 6 from J; bases not matched to a gene: 4. The CDR3 consists of 14 residues. Germline V gives CDR1 LGHDT, CDR2 YNNKEL (reference sequence). The CDR3 DNA is TGTGCCAGCAGCCAATCCGGGACTATCAATGAGCAGTTCTTC. Its protein is CASSQSGTINEQFF.

This clone has a single count. The V and J genes are TRBV27 and TRBJ2-2, with 13 nucleotides matching TRBD2. Germline V lookup: CDR1 MNHEY, CDR2 SMNVEV (reference sequence). The ends lost 5 bases at V and 6 bases at J; junction bases unmatched: 9. The CDR3 length is 17 residues. CDR3 sequence reads: CASSGLAGEMEAGELFF. CDR3 DNA: TGTGCCAGCAGTGGACTAGCGGGGGAGATGGAGGCCGGGGAGCTGTTTTTT.

The chain combines TRBV2 with TRBJ2-2, with a tentative D call TRBD2 (5 bases). The CDR3 has 15 amino acids. V was shortened by 7 bases and J by 2 bases, with 14 bases between the two germline ends. Germline V CDR1 and CDR2: SNHLY, FYNNEI. The DNA of the CDR3 is TGTGCCAGCAAGGAGGATCTGGATAACACCGGGGAGCTGTTTTTT. It yields the protein CASKEDLDNTGELFF.

This clone turned up a few times. The chain employs TRBV12-3 or TRBV12-4 and TRBJ1-2; D ambiguous. The CDR3 extends over 12 amino acids. V was cut by 5 bases and J by 4 bases, with 8 bases left in between. CDR3 sequence reads: CASSPDSYGYTF. The CDR3 bases are TGTGCCAGCAGTCCCGACTCCTATGGCTACACCTTC.

The rearrangement joins TRBV27 to TRBJ2-7, with 9 bases identical to TRBD1. The CDR3 has 14 amino acids. Germline loops: CDR1 MNHEY, CDR2 SMNVEV (reference sequence). With 5 bases clipped from V and 2 bases from J, the junction kept 4 bases outside the gene matches. The CDR3 sequence: CASSTRDRAYEQYF. In nucleotides, the CDR3 is TGTGCCAGCAGTACCCGGGACAGGGCCTACGAGCAGTACTTC.

This chain joins TRBV6-5 and TRBJ2-2; D unresolved. Trimming cost V 8 bases and J 5 bases, with 15 bases left between them. CDR1 and CDR2 (germline): MNHEY, SVGAGI. This CDR3 spans 14 amino acids. As DNA, the CDR3 is TGTGCCAGCTTACCATACAGTCTGACCGGGGAGCTGTTTTTT. Protein product: CASLPYSLTGELFF.

V usage is TRBV28 and J usage is TRBJ1-5, with D perhaps TRBD1 (6 bases). Trimming took 6 bases from V and 7 from J, leaving 19 bases between them. Per the germline V gene, CDR1 is MDHEN and CDR2 is SYDVKM. CDR3 size: 15 residues. The CDR3 DNA is TGTGCCAGCAGCCCCGCCCAGGGGATGTGGCAGCCCCAGCATTTT. Translated: CASSPAQGMWQPQHF.

This rearrangement joins TRBV30 to TRBJ2-2; 10 nucleotides line up with TRBD1. V dropped 6 bases and J dropped 7; count of bases not matched to a gene: 11. The CDR3 sequence is 15 residues long. Germline-derived CDR1 and CDR2 are GTSNPN and SVGIG (reference sequence). The CDR3 loop is CACPRDRGTDGELFF. CDR3 DNA: TGTGCCTGTCCCCGGGACAGGGGTACGGACGGGGAGCTGTTTTTT. The full variable domain, completed using reference TRBV30 and TRBJ2-2, is SQTIHQWPATLVQPVGSPLSLECTVEGTSNPNLYWYRQAAGRGLQLLFYSVGIGQISSEVPQNLSASRPQDRQFILSSKKLLLSDSGFYLCACPRDRGTDGELFFGEGSRLTVL.

The chain is built from TRBV18 and TRBJ2-7; TRBD1 agrees at 9 bases. V shed 2 bases, J shed 5 bases, and the junction held 4 bases outside the gene matches. CDR1 and CDR2 (germline): KGHSH, LQKENI. The CDR3 loop spans 14 amino acids. CDR3 region: CASSPTGGWDEQYF. The CDR3 DNA reads TGTGCCAGCTCACCAACAGGGGGCTGGGACGAGCAGTACTTC.

This clone was recorded once. The CDR3 nucleotides read TGCGCCAGCAGCCAGTTTCTGCCGGGACTAGCGGCTCTTACGCAGTTCTTC. This translates into CASSQFLPGLAALTQFF. This chain connects TRBV4-1 to TRBJ2-1; 11 positions match TRBD2. CDR3 length: 17 amino acids. V trimming: 3 bases; J trimming: 12 bases; junction bases outside the gene matches: 16. CDR1 and CDR2 from the germline V gene are MGHRA and YSYEKL.

The CDR3 spells CASSNPGRGDTGELFF. The CDR3 DNA is TGTGCCAGTAGTAACCCGGGGAGGGGGGACACCGGGGAGCTGTTTTTT. V usage is TRBV19 and J usage is TRBJ2-2; D might be TRBD2 (7 bases). CDR3 length: 16 amino acids. Germline V CDR1 and CDR2: LNHDA, SQIVND (reference sequence). Trimming pared 4 bases from V and 3 bases from J, leaving 15 bases between. The full variable domain, with the rest looked up from reference TRBV19 and TRBJ2-2, is DGGITQSPKYLFRKEGQNVTLSCEQNLNHDAMYWYRQDPGQGLRLIYYSQIVNDFQKGDIAEGYSVSREKKESFPLTVTSAQKNPTAFYLCASSNPGRGDTGELFFGEGSRLTVL.

The rearrangement uses TRBV9 and TRBJ1-2; maybe TRBD1 (6 bases). Trimming removed 4 bases at V and 1 base at J, with 17 bases between. The CDR3 length is 16 residues. Germline V gene lookup returns CDR1 SGDLS and CDR2 YYNGEE. The CDR3 DNA is TGTGCCAGCAGCCCCTTTGACAGGACGGGTAACTATGGCTACACCTTC. Its protein is CASSPFDRTGNYGYTF.

The chain combines TRBV6-5 with TRBJ2-7; maybe TRBD2 (6 bases). CDR3 size: 13 residues. Trimming removed 6 bases at V and 7 bases at J, with 16 bases between. CDR1 MNHEY and CDR2 SVGAGI come from the germline V gene. The CDR3 is CASSRTARGEQYF. In DNA, the CDR3 is TGTGCCAGCAGCCGGACCGCGCGGGGAGAGCAGTACTTC.